This TCR beta chain was found in a study of cytotoxic CD8 clonotypes in ibrutinib-treated CLL. On the study more broadly: Roughly 24 partial and 2 complete responses; at median roughly 70 months, roughly 15 remitted, about twelve progressed.

Trimming shortened V by 2 bases and J by 3 bases, and 13 bases separated the two germline ends. Germline V CDR1 and CDR2: MDHEN, SYDVKM. CDR3 length equals 15 residues. Sequenced by immunoSEQ multiplex PCR; TCRdb stores in-frame clones only, minus some. Here the sample spans about 160,000 clones, around 84% being singletons. V usage is TRBV28 and J usage is TRBJ2-5; possibly TRBD2 for D (6 bases). Material: PBMCs, obtained after 12 months of ibrutinib treatment. This clonotype was obtained from a human donor with chronic lymphocytic leukemia. This CDR3 reads CASSLVSGGKETQYF. DNA of the CDR3: TGTGCCAGCAGTTTAGTTAGCGGTGGGAAAGAGACCCAGTACTTC.